This is a list of T cell receptor beta chains from one sample in a study of shared clonotypes between healthy human individuals. The method was immunoSEQ multiplex PCR; TCRdb's version includes in-frame clones alone and lacks a portion of them. This sample yields around 100,000 clones, of which under 80% are seen a single time; 45% belongs to the top ten. Sequenced material: memory CD8+ T cells sorted from blood. Receptors originate from a young man in good health. CDR3s include the opening cysteine and the closing phenylalanine or tryptophan. D genes are given only for firm matches. Clone size appears in some rows only: once, few, many, or a class for an expanded clone.

clone_size	j_call	v_call	d_call	cdr3_aa	cdr3_nt
NA	TRBJ2-7	TRBV2	TRBD1	CASTSGTATYEQYF	TGTGCCAGCACTTCCGGGACAGCGACCTACGAGCAGTACTTC
NA	TRBJ2-3	TRBV2	NA	CASSRINTDTQYF	TGTGCCAGCAGCCGAATTAACACAGATACGCAGTATTTT
NA	TRBJ1-5	TRBV5-6	TRBD1	CASSLAGGAGQPQHF	TGTGCCAGCAGCTTGGCAGGGGGCGCAGGGCAGCCCCAGCATTTT
NA	TRBJ2-3	TRBV7-9	NA	CASSPTGSFNTDTQYF	TGTGCCAGCAGCCCGACGGGGTCCTTTAACACAGATACGCAGTATTTT
many	TRBJ2-3	TRBV15	TRBD1	CATSRDRGHGDTQYF	TGTGCCACCAGCAGGGACAGGGGGCATGGAGATACGCAGTATTTT
NA	TRBJ1-4	TRBV7-9	NA	CASSLEGREVYQTNEKLFF	TGTGCCAGCAGCTTAGAGGGCAGGGAAGTTTATCAAACTAATGAAAAACTGTTTTTT
NA	TRBJ2-1	TRBV6-6	NA	CASRPRQGPYNEQFF	TGTGCCAGCAGACCCCGACAAGGCCCCTACAATGAGCAGTTCTTC
NA	TRBJ2-1	TRBV10-3	TRBD1	CAITQTGDAEQFF	TGTGCCATCACCCAGACAGGGGACGCTGAGCAGTTCTTC
few	TRBJ2-1	TRBV10-3	TRBD2	CAIRGTSGRSYNEQFF	TGTGCCATCAGGGGGACTAGCGGGAGATCCTACAATGAGCAGTTCTTC
NA	TRBJ2-7	TRBV28	TRBD1	CASSTPDRDEASYEQYF	TGTGCCAGCAGTACCCCGGACAGGGACGAGGCGTCGTACGAGCAGTACTTC
once	TRBJ1-5	TRBV15	TRBD1	CATSREKGTEAFYQPQHF	TGTGCCACCAGCAGAGAGAAGGGGACAGAAGCGTTTTATCAGCCCCAGCATTTT
NA	TRBJ2-5	TRBV7-6	TRBD1	CASSTRGQGGVGETQYF	TGTGCCAGCAGCACCCGGGGACAGGGTGGAGTAGGGGAGACCCAGTACTTC
many	TRBJ2-7	TRBV11-3	TRBD1	CASSQGQGDEQYF	TGTGCCAGCAGCCAGGGACAGGGTGACGAGCAGTACTTC
NA	TRBJ2-5	TRBV6-1	NA	CASSEIDKYQETQYF	TGTGCCAGCAGTGAAATAGACAAGTACCAAGAGACCCAGTACTTC
NA	TRBJ2-1	TRBV9	NA	CASSVVPGGPYNEQFF	TGTGCCAGCAGCGTAGTTCCCGGGGGCCCATACAATGAGCAGTTCTTC
NA	TRBJ2-3	TRBV7-9	NA	CASSFFRESKPSTDTQYF	TGTGCCAGCAGCTTCTTCCGGGAATCCAAACCGAGCACAGATACGCAGTATTTT
NA	TRBJ2-1	TRBV11-2	NA	CASSQERTQSYNEQFF	TGTGCCAGCAGCCAAGAACGTACCCAGTCCTACAATGAGCAGTTCTTC